The sequence of this T cell receptor beta chain was determined in a study of shared clonotypes between healthy human individuals. Per the germline V gene, CDR1 is LNHNV and CDR2 is YYDKDF (reference sequence). V lost 1 base to trimming and J lost 1 base, with 19 bases between them. The CDR3 has 18 amino acids. Genomic DNA of every subset was divided equally among multiple immunoSEQ plates. Clones were read by immunoSEQ multiplex PCR, and TCRdb kept only the in-frame ones, dropping some. The sample lists about 1.5 million clones, approximately 98% seen once, with roughly 0.45% in the top ten. This chain connects TRBV15 to TRBJ1-1; possible D gene TRBD1, 6 bases. The TCR sequence derives from a man younger than 40 in good health. The sequenced sample was naive CD4+ T cells sorted from blood. Subset indicated: CD45RA+ positively selected. The CDR3 loop reads CATSRVLGALTPNTEAFF. The CDR3 region has the DNA TGTGCCACCAGCAGAGTATTGGGGGCCCTTACGCCGAACACTGAAGCTTTCTTT.